This note documents a single TCR beta chain sequence. What it recognizes is unknown. An assay was performed, and its level was deep. TCRdb's table, derived via immunoSEQ multiplex PCR, lists solely in-frame clones and lacks some. Among some 240,000 clones, just over 65% were seen once, and the ten largest hold roughly 11%. CDR3 length equals 17 residues. The germline CDR1 and CDR2 sequences are SGHTA and FQGNSA. The J segment lost 3 bases and the V segment lost 6 bases, leaving 14 bases of the junction unmatched. The record originates from a study of shared clonotypes between healthy human individuals. General observations from the study: Blood was the only sampled material, and tissue repertoires likely differ.

Input material: memory CD4+ T cells sorted from blood. This sample's subset: CD45RA-negative fraction. This clonotype originated in a man under 40 in good health. This chain joins TRBV7-2 and TRBJ2-7; the match to TRBD1 covers 10 bases. The CDR3 reads CASRRGGPGQGNYEQYF. As DNA, the CDR3 is TGTGCCAGCAGACGTGGGGGGCCGGGACAGGGGAACTACGAGCAGTACTTC. Together with reference TRBV7-2 and TRBJ2-7, the CDR3 gives the full variable domain: GAGVSQSPSNKVTEKGKDVELRCDPISGHTALYWYRQSLGQGLEFLIYFQGNSAPDKSGLPSDRFSAERTGGSVSTLTIQRTQQEDSAVYLCASRRGGPGQGNYEQYFGPGTRLTVT.